This TCR beta chain was sequenced during a study of blood T cell repertoires in COVID-19. Study overall: Sites in the United States, Italy and Spain provided acute and convalescent COVID-19 samples. From T cells, B-cell-depleted T cells, or PBMCs came the material, which was cDNA or gDNA.

The CDR3 sequence is 15 residues long. The J segment lost 5 bases and the V segment lost 0 bases, leaving 6 bases of the junction unmatched. Germline-derived CDR1 and CDR2 are MNHEY and SVGAGI. Authors' processing steps: The authors estimated nucleated cell counts from reference gene primer amplification. The table came from immunoSEQ multiplex PCR; TCRdb's copy has only in-frame clones and leaves some out. The D gene and trimming were derived from the DNA, and the V and J assignments and clone size from that table. Counted here are 310,000 or so clones, 83% occurring once; the ten biggest clones make up about 1.2%.

Sequenced: peripheral blood. This receptor was obtained from a woman aged 45-65 years with acute or convalescent COVID-19. The chain couples TRBV6-5 to TRBJ1-1; TRBD1 matches 7 bases. The chain's CDR3 is CASSYSAGGNTEAFF. The CDR3 nucleotides are TGTGCCAGCAGTTACTCGGCAGGGGGAAATACTGAAGCTTTCTTT.